This TCR beta chain was identified during a study of shared clonotypes between healthy human individuals. The assay was immunoSEQ multiplex PCR, and TCRdb's table has in-frame clones only and misses some. The sample lists about 680,000 clones, 92% seen once, with about 24% in the top ten. The naive CD8 fraction comprised CD45RO-negative cells positively selected for CCR7 and excluded terminally differentiated effector memory CD45RA+ cells. Sequencing was performed on naive CD8+ T cells sorted from blood. The TCR comes from a young man in good health.

CDR3 in amino acids: CAIQPGQGSYEQYF. DNA for the CDR3: TGTGCCATACAACCGGGACAGGGTTCCTACGAGCAGTACTTC. The chain recombines TRBV6-5 with TRBJ2-7, with 9 bases matching TRBD1. J lost 1 base, V lost 10 bases, and 8 bases had no gene match. The germline CDR1 and CDR2 sequences are MNHEY and SVGAGI. The CDR3 contains 14 residues.